This is a list of T cell receptor beta chains from one sample in a study of vaccination effects on CD4 cells after COVID-19. Their antigens are not known. The table came from immunoSEQ multiplex PCR; TCRdb's copy has only in-frame clones and leaves some out. The sample includes around 79,000 clones, over 70% of them seen just once. The sequencing used CD4+ T cells from PBMCs cultured with SARS-CoV-2 spike peptides, collected before COVID-19 vaccination. These receptors came from a human donor who received a COVID-19 vaccine. The CDR3 runs from the conserved cysteine through the conserved F or W. A D gene is named only where the DNA matches it firmly. The size entry is marked missing in some rows and otherwise reads once, few, many or a size class.

>TRBJ2-3|.|TRBV18|.
TGTGCCAGCTCACCAGCCGTGGCGAGGACAGATACGCAGTATTTT
CASSPAVARTDTQYF
>TRBJ2-1|TRBD1|TRBV29-1|.
TGCAGCGCCAAGGGACAGGGGCCCTACAATGAGCAGTTCTTC
CSAKGQGPYNEQFF
>TRBJ2-2|.|TRBV7-3|.
TGTGCCAGCAGCCCTTTTGGGGGAACCGGGGAGCTGTTTTTT
CASSPFGGTGELFF
>TRBJ1-3|.|TRBV2|.
TGTGCCAGCAGGAGCTCTGGAAACACCATATATTTT
CASRSSGNTIYF
>TRBJ2-3|TRBD2|TRBV6-1|.
TGTGCCAGCAGTGAACTACGTGTAGCGGGGGGGCCAACAGATACGCAGTATTTT
CASSELRVAGGPTDTQYF
>TRBJ2-3|.|TRBV7-9|.
TGTGCCAGCAGCTTAATTTTGGGGGGCACAGATACGCAGTATTTT
CASSLILGGTDTQYF
>TRBJ1-2|.|TRBV5-1|.
TGCGCCAGCAGCTTGGAAGAAGCTAACTATGGCTACACCTTC
CASSLEEANYGYTF
>TRBJ2-5|TRBD1|TRBV5-1|.
TGCGCCAGCAGCCGTCTCACAGGGGAGCAAGAGACCCAGTACTTC
CASSRLTGEQETQYF
>TRBJ1-4|.|TRBV7-2|.
TGTGCCAGCAGCTTAGCCGCAGGTATTAATGAAAAACTGTTTTTT
CASSLAAGINEKLFF
>TRBJ1-5|.|TRBV30|.
TGTGCCTGGAGTGATTCTAGCAATCAGCCCCAGCATTTT
CAWSDSSNQPQHF
>TRBJ1-1|.|TRBV7-8|.
TGTGCCAGCAGCTTAGTCAATTTGAACACTGAAGCTTTCTTT
CASSLVNLNTEAFF
>TRBJ1-5|.|TRBV28|few
TGTGCCAGCGGGAATCAGCCCCAGCATTTT
CASGNQPQHF
>TRBJ1-6|.|TRBV5-5|.
TGTGCCAGCAGCTTGGCCTTACGGAATAATTCACCCCTCCACTTT
CASSLALRNNSPLHF
>TRBJ1-1|TRBD1|TRBV9|.
TGTGCCAGCAGCGTAGCTGAGGGGACAGGGCCGTCCACTGAAGCTTTCTTT
CASSVAEGTGPSTEAFF
>TRBJ2-3|TRBD1|TRBV7-9|few
TGTGCCAGCAGCTTTAGGGACAGGGCGGGAGATACGCAGTATTTT
CASSFRDRAGDTQYF
>TRBJ2-5|TRBD2|TRBV29-1|.
TGCAGCGGTCTAGCGGGGGAAGAGACCCAGTACTTC
CSGLAGEETQYF
>TRBJ1-4|.|TRBV4-3|.
TGCGCCAGCAGCCAAGATCCATGGGTTAATGAAAAACTGTTTTTT
CASSQDPWVNEKLFF
>TRBJ1-2|.|TRBV27|.
TGTGCCAGCAGTTTGACAGGAGGCTATGGCTACACCTTC
CASSLTGGYGYTF
>TRBJ2-5|.|TRBV7-2|.
TGTGCCAGCAGCTTAGATCCGACAGAAGAGACCCAGTACTTC
CASSLDPTEETQYF
>TRBJ2-2|.|TRBV7-2|.
TGTGCCAGCAGCCTAGGGGGGTACAACACCGGGGAGCTGTTTTTT
CASSLGGYNTGELFF
>TRBJ2-5|.|TRBV30|once
TGTGCCTGGAGTGTCGGACACCCAAACCAAGAGACCCAGTACTTC
CAWSVGHPNQETQYF
>TRBJ1-3|.|TRBV5-1|.
TGCGCCAGCAGCCCCGGCGGCTCTGGAAACACCATATATTTT
CASSPGGSGNTIYF
>TRBJ1-2|TRBD1|TRBV14|once
TGTGCCAGCAGCTCGCCCGGGACAGCTTATGGCTACACCTTC
CASSSPGTAYGYTF
>TRBJ1-2|.|TRBV5-1|.
TGCGCCAGCAGCATTGGAGTCGGGAACAACTATGGCTACACCTTC
CASSIGVGNNYGYTF
>TRBJ2-5|.|TRBV29-1|.
TGCAGCGTTTTTAAGCGAGTAGGGGAGACCCAGTACTTC
CSVFKRVGETQYF
>TRBJ2-1|.|TRBV5-5|.
TGTGCCAGCAGCTTGTGGTCCGCGGAAAATGAGCAGTTCTTC
CASSLWSAENEQFF
>TRBJ1-4|TRBD1|TRBV19|.
TGTGCCAGTAGGCCTCCGGGACAGCGGGCGTCACGTAGCGAAAAACTGTTTTTT
CASRPPGQRASRSEKLFF